One T cell receptor beta chain is described in this entry. Participants reported their clinical history, and cohort assignment relied on those reports. Methods used by the authors: Amplified reference gene primers provided the basis for estimating nucleated cell counts. Generated by immunoSEQ multiplex PCR, the TCRdb table keeps only in-frame clones and is missing some. Clone size and V and J calls were adopted from that table, with D and trimming inferred from the DNA. The profile shows some 170,000 clones, about 90% of them singletons. The data stem from a study of blood T cell repertoires in COVID-19. Overall study: Sites across the United States, Italy and Spain contributed samples from acute and convalescent COVID-19.

The CDR3 contains 13 residues. V gave up 4 bases and J gave up 8 bases; unmatched junction bases: 7. Per the germline V gene, CDR1 is SGHTS and CDR2 is YDEGEE. The TCR sequence derives from a human donor with acute COVID-19. The donor label of this sample is uncertain. Material: PBMCs or T cells enriched from blood (not recorded which). The rearrangement uses TRBV5-8 and TRBJ1-2; 8 bases line up with TRBD1. The chain's CDR3 is CASSHRTGSGYTF. The CDR3 coding sequence is TGTGCCAGCAGCCACAGGACAGGGAGCGGCTACACCTTC.